The clone carrying this TCR beta chain was detected ten times or more. The sample is drawn from a study of T cells in Graves' hyperthyroidism and ophthalmopathy. The CDR3 regions of TCR beta were amplified from RNA transcripts. First-round RT-PCR with HTBI primers amplified the TCR CDR3 region. TCRdb re-analysed the multiplex PCR reads in MiXCR, keeping a single row per CDR3 protein. The sample contains 400,000 to 550,000 distinct CDR3 sequences, around an eighth of which appear only once. The CDR3 loop spans 13 amino acids. Trimming removed 7 bases at V and 9 bases at J, with 18 bases between. The clonotype comes from a woman aged 18-29 years with Graves' hyperthyroidism. The sequencing sample was made of blood. The chain is built from TRBV12-3 or TRBV12-4 and TRBJ1-1; D not certain. CDR3 bases: TGTGCCAGCACCCCGGACCGCTACCATCAAGCTTTCTTT. It is translated as CASTPDRYHQAFF.